These 10 T cell receptor beta chains were sequenced from one sample in a study of cytomegalovirus exposure and HLA in healthy donors. Primers included in the PCR were 60 Vbeta and 13 Jbeta primers. The table came from immunoSEQ multiplex PCR; TCRdb's copy has only in-frame clones and leaves some out. The data contain 100,000 to 150,000 clones, 83% of them singletons. The sample comprised PBMCs. These receptors originate from a woman in her 40s in good health and CMV-seropositive.

This clone was detected only a few times. CDR3 loop: CASQRGPRTEAFF. CDR3 coding DNA: TGTGCCAGCCAAAGGGGCCCGAGGACTGAAGCTTTCTTT. J is TRBJ1-1 and V is TRBV27; maybe TRBD1 (5 bases). The CDR3 covers 13 residues. V was cut by 8 bases and J by 5 bases, with 15 bases left in between. CDR1 and CDR2 from the germline V gene are MNHEY and SMNVEV (reference sequence).

The V and J genes are TRBV2 and TRBJ2-1; 7 bases match TRBD1. The V and J ends lost 4 bases and 2 bases, in that order; junction bases with no gene match: 5. CDR3 length: 15 residues. Germline CDR1 reads SNHLY; CDR2 reads FYNNEI. Here the CDR3 reads CASSGSGTAYNEQFF. The CDR3 DNA reads TGTGCCAGCAGTGGCTCCGGGACAGCCTACAATGAGCAGTTCTTC. Based on the CDR3 plus reference TRBV2 and TRBJ2-1, the full variable domain is EPEVTQTPSHQVTQMGQEVILRCVPISNHLYFYWYRQILGQKVEFLVSFYNNEISEKSEIFDDQFSVERPDGSNFTLKIRSTKLEDSAMYFCASSGSGTAYNEQFFGPGTRLTVL.

This chain uses TRBV7-9 with TRBJ1-2, with a weak D call TRBD1 (5 bases). Germline lookup yields CDR1 SEHNR and CDR2 FQNEAQ (reference sequence). The CDR3 sequence is 14 residues long. V was clipped by 0 bases and J by 4 bases, with 9 bases between them. For the CDR3, the DNA is TGTGCCAGCAGCTTAGCGCAGGGAAGCTATGGCTACACCTTC. This gives the protein CASSLAQGSYGYTF.

The chain employs TRBV11-2 and TRBJ2-5; 10 nucleotides align to TRBD2. Germline V gene data show CDR1 as SGHAT and CDR2 as FQNNGV. This CDR3 spans 15 amino acids. With 1 base clipped from V and 5 bases from J, the junction kept 4 bases outside the gene matches. The CDR3 here is CASSLALAGGETQYF. The CDR3 DNA reads as TGTGCCAGCAGCTTAGCATTAGCGGGAGGTGAGACCCAGTACTTC.

The CDR3 is CASSGFLDRGYEQYF. Here the CDR3 DNA reads TGTGCCAGCAGTGGGTTTTTGGACAGGGGTTACGAGCAGTACTTC. This rearrangement joins TRBV28 to TRBJ2-7, with 9 bases identical to TRBD1. Germline V CDR1 and CDR2: MDHEN, SYDVKM. V dropped 5 bases and J dropped 4; count of bases not matched to a gene: 9. This CDR3 has 15 residues.

This chain uses TRBV7-2 with TRBJ2-3; perhaps TRBD1 as D (5 bases). The CDR3 sequence is 15 residues long. Trimming took 1 base from V and 1 from J, leaving 9 bases between them. Germline CDR1 SGHTA, CDR2 FQGNSA. The chain's CDR3 is CASSLEGRGTDTQYF. CDR3 in DNA: TGTGCCAGCAGCTTAGAAGGCAGGGGCACAGATACGCAGTATTTT. Drawing the rest from reference TRBV7-2 and TRBJ2-3, the complete variable domain is GAGVSQSPSNKVTEKGKDVELRCDPISGHTALYWYRQSLGQGLEFLIYFQGNSAPDKSGLPSDRFSAERTGGSVSTLTIQRTQQEDSAVYLCASSLEGRGTDTQYFGPGTRLTVL.

The chain couples TRBV27 to TRBJ1-1, with no clear D. Germline V CDR1 and CDR2: MNHEY, SMNVEV (reference sequence). Between the trimmed V and J ends, which lost 4 bases and 1 base, there was a span of 7 bases. The CDR3 totals 13 residues. The CDR3 DNA reads as TGTGCCAGCAGTTGGGCCAGGAACACTGAAGCTTTCTTT. Encoded protein: CASSWARNTEAFF.

This clone was seen a single time. The CDR3 nucleotides read TGTGCCAGCAGCTCCGGGACTCCCCGCTCCTACGAGCAGTACTTC. Its protein product is CASSSGTPRSYEQYF. The rearrangement uses TRBV7-9 and TRBJ2-7, with D perhaps TRBD2 (6 bases). V gave up 4 bases and J gave up 0 bases, with 13 bases separating them. This CDR3 spans 15 amino acids. Germline V CDR1 and CDR2: SEHNR, FQNEAQ (reference sequence).

The chain has TRBV7-2 and TRBJ2-2; no reliable D call. Trimming took off 5 bases at V and 0 bases at J, with 13 bases between the two ends. Germline loops: CDR1 SGHTA, CDR2 FQGNSA. CDR3 length equals 16 residues. CDR3 bases: TGTGCCAGCAGCCCTCCCCTAGGTCCGAACACCGGGGAGCTGTTTTTT. It translates to CASSPPLGPNTGELFF. Variable domain in full (rest from reference TRBV7-2 and TRBJ2-2): GAGVSQSPSNKVTEKGKDVELRCDPISGHTALYWYRQSLGQGLEFLIYFQGNSAPDKSGLPSDRFSAERTGGSVSTLTIQRTQQEDSAVYLCASSPPLGPNTGELFFGEGSRLTVL.

The chain couples TRBV27 to TRBJ1-2; 11 bases are a match to TRBD1. J was trimmed by 8 bases and V by 6 bases; bases with no gene match: 8. The CDR3 spans 14 residues. From germline, CDR1 is MNHEY and CDR2 SMNVEV (reference sequence). CDR3 loop: CASRTPGQGVGYTF. The CDR3 DNA sequence: TGTGCCAGCAGGACTCCGGGACAGGGGGTCGGCTACACCTTC.